These 26 T cell receptor beta chains were all obtained from the same sample, sequenced in a study of T cell changes during pregnancy in multiple sclerosis. The data were produced by immunoSEQ multiplex PCR, yet TCRdb's version contains in-frame clones alone and is incomplete. The data show over 60,000 clones, around 89% seen once. The sample was peripheral blood, taken in the first trimester of pregnancy. The source is a female donor with multiple sclerosis, enrolled in a pregnancy study.

V is TRBV11-1 and J is TRBJ2-2, with TRBD1 as a possible D gene (5 bases). Germline V gives CDR1 SGHAT, CDR2 FQDESV (reference sequence). This CDR3 has 15 residues. Trimming pared 4 bases from V and 6 bases from J, leaving 15 bases between. As DNA, the CDR3 is TGTGCCAGCAGCTCATATAAGGGGAAGGCCGGGGAGCTGTTTTTT. As protein: CASSSYKGKAGELFF.

This clone was counted a single time. The CDR3 DNA follows: TGTGCCAGCGGCGAGCAAGGGAGCTACACAGATACGCAGTATTTT. Amino acids: CASGEQGSYTDTQYF. The chain uses TRBV9 and TRBJ2-3; maybe TRBD2 (5 bases). The ends were cut back, 7 bases at V and 2 bases at J, with 17 bases in the middle. The CDR3 sequence is 15 residues long. Germline V gene sequence: CDR1 SGDLS, CDR2 YYNGEE. Full variable domain (rest looked up from reference TRBV9 and TRBJ2-3): DSGVTQTPKHLITATGQRVTLRCSPRSGDLSVYWYQQSLDQGLQFLIQYYNGEERAKGNILERFSAQQFPDLHSELNLSSLELGDSALYFCASGEQGSYTDTQYFGPGTRLTVL.

The chain recombines TRBV9 with TRBJ2-5; TRBD2 is a possible D gene (5 bases). This CDR3 spans 14 amino acids. V lost 3 bases and J lost 2, with 11 bases in between. CDR1 and CDR2 from the germline V gene are SGDLS and YYNGEE. CDR3 sequence: CASSADLLQETQYF. CDR3 nucleotide sequence: TGTGCCAGCAGCGCGGACTTGCTTCAAGAGACCCAGTACTTC.

The gene calls are TRBV5-1 and TRBJ2-5; TRBD1 is a possible D gene (6 bases). The CDR3 sequence is 16 residues long. In germline, CDR1 is SGHRS, CDR2 YFSETQ. Trimming shortened V by 4 bases and J by 3 bases, and 19 bases separated the two germline ends. In DNA form, the CDR3 reads TGCGCCAGCAGCCTGGGCCCCCGGGACACTGAAGAGACCCAGTACTTC. Its protein is CASSLGPRDTEETQYF.

The V call is TRBV6-6, the J call TRBJ1-1; D gene unclear. The germline CDR1 and CDR2 sequences are MNHNY and SVGAGI (reference sequence). The V and J ends lost 0 bases and 1 base respectively, with 3 bases between them. The CDR3 totals 13 residues. For the CDR3, the DNA is TGTGCCAGCAGTTACTCCTGGAACACTGAAGCTTTCTTT. Encoded protein: CASSYSWNTEAFF.

The chain carries TRBV7-3 and TRBJ1-3; D might be TRBD1 (6 bases). CDR3 length equals 14 residues. The germline V gene has CDR1 SGHTA and CDR2 FQGTGA. Trimming cost V 5 bases and J 4 bases, with 12 bases left between them. CDR3 residues: CASSPRGTGNTIYF. The CDR3 DNA sequence: TGTGCCAGCAGCCCCAGGGGCACGGGAAACACCATATATTTT.

V gene TRBV25-1 combines with J gene TRBJ2-2, with D unclear. This CDR3 has 10 residues. Germline V gives CDR1 MGHDK, CDR2 SYGVNS. The CDR3 region has the DNA TGTGTCTTAATCACCGGGGAGCTGTTTTTT. As protein: CVLITGELFF.

CDR3: CASSETSGNQETQYF. The CDR3 nucleotides read TGTGCCAGCAGTGAGACTAGCGGGAACCAAGAGACCCAGTACTTC. V and J are TRBV2 and TRBJ2-5; 11 positions match TRBD2. Germline V gene lookup returns CDR1 SNHLY and CDR2 FYNNEI. J lost 0 bases, V lost 3 bases, and 0 bases had no gene match. The CDR3 runs 15 residues.

This chain joins TRBV19 and TRBJ1-2; TRBD1 aligns across 11 bases. The ends lost 8 bases at V and 4 bases at J; junction bases unmatched: 3. From germline, CDR1 is LNHDA and CDR2 SQIVND (reference sequence). CDR3 size: 13 residues. In nucleotides, the CDR3 is TGTGCCAGTCGGACAGGGGGCATCTATGGCTACACCTTC. This sequence encodes CASRTGGIYGYTF.

The genes are TRBV7-6 and TRBJ2-7; TRBD1 matches at 7 bases. The CDR3 loop spans 14 amino acids. Germline V gene sequence: CDR1 SGHVS, CDR2 FNYEAQ. Losses at the gene ends were 3 bases for V and 7 bases for J; bases not matched to a gene: 9. The CDR3 nucleotides are TGTGCCAGCAGCTTGACCGGGACAGCGACGGAGCAGTACTTC. The encoded protein is CASSLTGTATEQYF.

The chain has TRBV6-5 and TRBJ2-1; 13 bases are shared with TRBD2. Trimming removed 2 bases from V and 6 bases from J; junction bases left unmatched: 4. Germline values: CDR1 MNHEY, CDR2 SVGAGI. The CDR3 is 16 amino acids. For the CDR3, the DNA is TGTGCCAGCAGTTACCCGGGACTAGCGGGAAGCAATGAGCAGTTCTTC. This translates into CASSYPGLAGSNEQFF.

The rearrangement joins TRBV20-1 to TRBJ1-2, with D unresolved. Trimming left V 3 bases short and J 9 bases short, with 11 bases between. CDR1 and CDR2 from the germline V gene are DFQATT and SNEGSKA (reference sequence). The CDR3 runs to 11 residues. CDR3 in amino acids: CSARIEGSYTF. The CDR3 DNA sequence: TGCAGTGCTAGGATTGAGGGAAGCTACACCTTC.

The chain combines TRBV30 with TRBJ2-5; D is possibly TRBD1 (5 bases). The germline gives CDR1 GTSNPN, CDR2 SVGIG (reference sequence). This CDR3 has 13 residues. Trimming took 2 bases from V and 1 from J, leaving 8 bases between them. CDR3 residues: CAWSWGPQETQYF. The CDR3 coding sequence is TGTGCCTGGAGTTGGGGCCCCCAAGAGACCCAGTACTTC. Complete variable domain (other parts from reference TRBV30 and TRBJ2-5): SQTIHQWPATLVQPVGSPLSLECTVEGTSNPNLYWYRQAAGRGLQLLFYSVGIGQISSEVPQNLSASRPQDRQFILSSKKLLLSDSGFYLCAWSWGPQETQYFGPGTRLLVL.

Here the CDR3 DNA reads TGTGCCAGCAGCCGAGACTGGGGTAGCGGGGCGAACACCGGGGAGCTGTTTTTT. Its protein product is CASSRDWGSGANTGELFF. V and J are TRBV5-6 and TRBJ2-2; TRBD2 agrees at 8 bases. With V trimmed by 4 bases and J by 0 bases, 11 bases remained unmatched. Germline CDR1 reads SGHDT; CDR2 reads YYEEEE. CDR3 length: 18 amino acids.

The chain is built from TRBV4-3 and TRBJ2-1; D might be TRBD2 (6 bases). This CDR3 is 13 amino acids long. CDR1 is LGHNA and CDR2 is YSLEER in the germline V gene. With 5 bases removed from V and 4 bases from J, the gap between germline ends came to 9 bases. Here the CDR3 reads CASSGGSYNEQFF. In DNA form, the CDR3 reads TGCGCCAGCAGCGGGGGGTCTTACAATGAGCAGTTCTTC.

This chain joins TRBV11-2 and TRBJ2-7; 10 positions agree with TRBD1. This CDR3 has 16 residues. V shed 5 bases, J shed 0 bases, and the junction held 7 bases outside the gene matches. Germline V gives CDR1 SGHAT, CDR2 FQNNGV. In DNA form, the CDR3 reads TGTGCCAGCAGCCTCGACAGGGGGCGAGGCTCCTACGAGCAGTACTTC. It translates to CASSLDRGRGSYEQYF. Full variable domain (remainder filled in from reference TRBV11-2 and TRBJ2-7): EAGVAQSPRYKIIEKRQSVAFWCNPISGHATLYWYQQILGQGPKLLIQFQNNGVVDDSQLPKDRFSAERLKGVDSTLKIQPAKLEDSAVYLCASSLDRGRGSYEQYFGPGTRLTVT.

The gene calls are TRBV6-4 and TRBJ2-5, with 7 bases matching TRBD2. The trim removed 4 bases at V and 5 bases at J, leaving 4 bases unmatched. The CDR3 is made up of 13 amino acids. Per the germline V gene, CDR1 is MRHNA and CDR2 is SNTAGT. The CDR3, as DNA: TGTGCCAGCAGTGGACTAGCAGGGGAGACCCAGTACTTC. This encodes CASSGLAGETQYF.

The J gene is TRBJ1-1, the V gene TRBV6-5, with D perhaps TRBD1 (6 bases). Between the trimmed V and J ends, which lost 6 bases and 0 bases, there was a span of 11 bases. CDR1 and CDR2 (germline): MNHEY, SVGAGI. CDR3 length: 14 amino acids. CDR3 in DNA: TGTGCCAGCAGGGACAGTAGGCTGAACACTGAAGCTTTCTTT. It specifies CASRDSRLNTEAFF.

V gene TRBV7-3 combines with J gene TRBJ2-5; TRBD1 aligns across 9 bases. This CDR3 has 15 amino acids. Germline CDR1 and CDR2: SGHTA and FQGTGA. V lost 7 bases and J lost 2; bases outside the gene matches: 8. CDR3 nucleotide sequence: TGTGCCAGCACCGCGACAGGGGGTGAACAAGAGACCCAGTACTTC. It specifies CASTATGGEQETQYF.

The chain uses TRBV7-9 and TRBJ1-1, with D unclear. V gave up 8 bases and J gave up 0 bases, with 13 bases separating them. This CDR3 has 14 residues. The germline gives CDR1 SEHNR, CDR2 FQNEAQ (reference sequence). CDR3 in amino acids: CASPDIAVNTEAFF. The CDR3 DNA reads as TGTGCCAGCCCCGACATCGCCGTGAACACTGAAGCTTTCTTT.

The chain joins TRBV19 to TRBJ1-2, with TRBD1 matching over 8 bases. V trimming: 11 bases; J trimming: 6 bases; junction bases outside the gene matches: 11. The CDR3 runs to 13 residues. Germline CDR1 LNHDA, CDR2 SQIVND (reference sequence). CDR3 amino acids: CAVQDRASDGYTF. The CDR3 DNA follows: TGTGCCGTACAGGACAGGGCGAGTGATGGCTACACCTTC.

The V and J genes are TRBV18 and TRBJ2-1; D is possibly TRBD2 (5 bases). The CDR3 length is 14 residues. Trimming cost V 6 bases and J 5 bases, with 14 bases left between them. Germline-derived CDR1 and CDR2 are KGHSH and LQKENI. CDR3: CASSLPGYNNEQFF. The CDR3 nucleotides are TGTGCCAGCTCCCTCCCGGGGTACAACAATGAGCAGTTCTTC.

V usage is TRBV5-1 and J usage is TRBJ2-2; the D gene is possibly TRBD1 (6 bases). In germline, CDR1 is SGHRS, CDR2 YFSETQ. The CDR3 has 15 residues. V shed 2 bases and J shed 1 base, with 9 bases lying between them. CDR3 bases: TGCGCCAGCAGCTTCGGGGACATGAACACCGGGGAGCTGTTTTTT. Translation gives CASSFGDMNTGELFF.

The rearrangement links TRBV5-1 to TRBJ1-1; 7 bases match TRBD1. Germline CDR1 is SGHRS and CDR2 is YFSETQ. V shed 5 bases and J 12 bases; nucleotides not matched to a gene: 10. This CDR3 spans 12 amino acids. The CDR3 coding sequence is TGCGCCAGCAGAAGAACAGGGGATGTAACTTTCTTT. Protein sequence: CASRRTGDVTFF.

The chain recombines TRBV4-1 with TRBJ1-2, with unresolved D. Germline V CDR1 and CDR2: MGHRA, YSYEKL. V dropped 0 bases and J dropped 3 bases, with 20 bases sitting between them. This CDR3 is built from 18 residues. Here the CDR3 reads CASSQDGVGFGDDYGYTF. The CDR3 bases are TGCGCCAGCAGCCAAGACGGGGTAGGGTTTGGTGATGACTATGGCTACACCTTC.

The chain uses TRBV2 and TRBJ1-5, with TRBD1 as a possible D gene (5 bases). V lost 6 bases to trimming and J lost 5 bases, with 14 bases between them. CDR1 is SNHLY and CDR2 is FYNNEI in the germline V gene. The CDR3 extends over 14 amino acids. CDR3 loop: CASSPGGSHQPQHF. CDR3 sequence (DNA): TGTGCCAGCAGCCCCGGGGGATCCCATCAGCCCCAGCATTTT.